This T cell receptor beta chain was identified in a study of CD8 T cells in Susac syndrome. Random-hexamer reverse transcription was applied to about 0.45 to 1 ug RNA. immunoSEQ multiplex PCR amplified TCR beta CDR3 across 54 Vbeta, 13 Jbeta. TCRdb ran MiXCR on the immunoSEQ multiplex PCR reads and lists one entry per CDR3 protein. The sample records about 400,000 distinct CDR3 sequences, approximately 85% being singletons. CD8+ and CD4+ blood T cells underwent TCR beta sequencing. CDR3 size: 12 residues. Trimming cost V 8 bases and J 5 bases, with 9 bases left between them. Germline V gene sequence: CDR1 ENHRY, CDR2 SYGVKD.

Sequences were obtained from CD8+ T cells from PBMCs. The V gene is TRBV10-3, the J gene TRBJ2-2; D possibly corresponds to TRBD1 (6 bases). The source of this sequence is a human donor with multiple sclerosis. This CDR3 is CAILQGTGELFF. CDR3 coding DNA: TGTGCCATCCTCCAGGGGACCGGGGAGCTGTTTTTT.